The clone carrying this TCR beta chain was seen more than once but under ten times. This sample is drawn from a study of human T cells and chemical hapten exposure. Specified time point: pre-sensitization, week 0. The sample's treatment: therapeutic diphenylcyclopropenone sensitization with weekly scalp DPC. V was trimmed by 6 bases and J by 0 bases, leaving 14 bases between them. Germline values: CDR1 KGHSH, CDR2 LQKENI. This CDR3 spans 15 amino acids. Separate cDNA molecules received unique molecular identifiers, which the library attached to them. MiXCR was run by TCRdb on the RACE reads, yielding one entry per CDR3 protein. The table records some 300,000 distinct CDR3 sequences, approximately 5% of them present only once.

This sample comprised whole blood, obtained in connection with sensitization to the hapten diphenylcyclopropenone (DPC). The clonotype originates from a woman aged 18-29 years with alopecia areata. Some clones in this sample may be carry-over from other donors' samples. J is TRBJ1-2 and V is TRBV18; D ambiguous. The CDR3 DNA is TGTGCCAGCTCGCCTCAAGAACCTACTAACTATGGCTACACCTTC. Protein sequence: CASSPQEPTNYGYTF.